This T cell receptor (beta chain) appears in the sequencing data of a study of tumor-infiltrating lymphocytes in localized non-small cell lung cancer. Sequencing used immunoSEQ multiplex PCR; TCRdb keeps in-frame clones, though not all of them. The table lists 15,000 or so clones, roughly 40% of them singletons. This clone was seen a few times. V dropped 0 bases and J dropped 7; count of bases not matched to a gene: 9. Germline CDR1 SGHVS, CDR2 FQNEAQ. CDR3 length: 16 amino acids. The receptor's source is a human donor with non-small cell lung cancer. The chain joins TRBV7-8 to TRBJ1-3; 7 positions match TRBD1. The sample consisted of lung tumor tissue. The chain's CDR3 is CASSLANRGVRNTIYF. The CDR3, as DNA: TGTGCCAGCAGCTTAGCTAACAGGGGTGTTCGGAACACCATATATTTT. The variable domain in full, completed from reference TRBV7-8 and TRBJ1-3, reads GAGVSQSPRYKVAKRGQDVALRCDPISGHVSLFWYQQALGQGPEFLTYFQNEAQLDKSGLPSDRFFAERPEGSVSTLKIQRTQQEDSAVYLCASSLANRGVRNTIYFGEGSWLTVV.